This T cell receptor (beta chain) is from a study of radiotherapy plus CTLA-4 blockade in lung cancer. With respect to this clone: The antigen is unknown.

It was focal radiation plus CTLA-4 blockade with ipilimumab that patients with chemo-refractory metastatic non-small-cell lung cancer received. Produced via immunoSEQ multiplex PCR; TCRdb's table is partial and in-frame only. The sample carries about 40,000 clones, 60% to 80% recorded once. Study-level results: Best predicting response, reportedly, were early blood T cell clone dynamics, with interferon-beta. Peripheral blood showed expansion of tumor-derived TCR clones after radiotherapy and ipilimumab.

V lost 5 bases, J lost 4 bases, and 9 bases lay in between. Germline CDR1 LNHDA, CDR2 SQIVND (reference sequence). The CDR3 runs 13 residues. The sequence was obtained from a human donor with non-small cell lung cancer who had stable disease on radiotherapy plus ipilimumab. The chain couples TRBV19 to TRBJ1-5, with D uncertain. The source material was peripheral blood, sampled from a patient treated with radiotherapy plus ipilimumab. CDR3 amino acids: CASSAAANQPQHF. DNA for the CDR3: TGTGCCAGTAGTGCGGCAGCTAATCAGCCCCAGCATTTT.